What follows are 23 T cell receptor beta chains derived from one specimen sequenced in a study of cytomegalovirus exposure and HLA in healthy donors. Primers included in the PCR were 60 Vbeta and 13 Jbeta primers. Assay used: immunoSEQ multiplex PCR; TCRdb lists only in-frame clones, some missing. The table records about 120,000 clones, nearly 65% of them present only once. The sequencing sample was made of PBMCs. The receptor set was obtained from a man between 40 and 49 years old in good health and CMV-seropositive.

CDR3 in DNA: TGTGCCAGCAGTCCCGGACAGTTAAATCAGCCCCAGCATTTT. It specifies CASSPGQLNQPQHF. This chain links TRBV2 with TRBJ1-5; D might be TRBD1 (6 bases). The CDR3 runs 14 residues. Trimming took 5 bases from V and 4 from J, leaving 12 bases between them. Germline V lookup: CDR1 SNHLY, CDR2 FYNNEI.

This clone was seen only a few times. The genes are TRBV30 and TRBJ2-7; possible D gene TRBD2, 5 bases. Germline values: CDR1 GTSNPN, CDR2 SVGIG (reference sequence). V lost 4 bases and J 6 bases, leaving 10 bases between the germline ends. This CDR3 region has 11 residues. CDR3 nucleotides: TGTGCCTGGACGGACGGGGTCGAGCAGTACTTC. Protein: CAWTDGVEQYF.

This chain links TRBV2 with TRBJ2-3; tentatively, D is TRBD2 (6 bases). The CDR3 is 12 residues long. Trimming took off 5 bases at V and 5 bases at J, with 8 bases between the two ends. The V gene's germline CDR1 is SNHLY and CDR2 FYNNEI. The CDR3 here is CASSRLVDTQYF. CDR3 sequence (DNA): TGTGCCAGCAGTCGACTAGTAGATACGCAGTATTTT.

The CDR3 nucleotides are TGTGCCAGCAGTTTCCCCCAAGAAGCAAACTATGGCTACACCTTC. Protein product: CASSFPQEANYGYTF. The gene calls are TRBV28 and TRBJ1-2, with D hard to call. This CDR3 is 15 amino acids long. The ends were cut back, 3 bases at V and 2 bases at J, with 13 bases in the middle. Per germline, CDR1 MDHEN and CDR2 SYDVKM.

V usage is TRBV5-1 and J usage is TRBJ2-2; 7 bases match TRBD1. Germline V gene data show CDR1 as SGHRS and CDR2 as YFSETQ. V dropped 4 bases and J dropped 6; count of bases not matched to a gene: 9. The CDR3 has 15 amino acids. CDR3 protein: CASSLGDRDSGELFF. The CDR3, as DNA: TGCGCCAGCAGCCTGGGAGACAGGGATTCCGGGGAGCTGTTTTTT.

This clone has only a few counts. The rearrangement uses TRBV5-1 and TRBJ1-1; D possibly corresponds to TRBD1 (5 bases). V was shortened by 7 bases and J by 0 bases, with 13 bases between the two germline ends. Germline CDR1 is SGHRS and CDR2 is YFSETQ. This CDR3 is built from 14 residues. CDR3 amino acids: CASCFRTMNTEAFF. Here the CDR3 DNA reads TGCGCCAGCTGTTTTCGGACAATGAACACTGAAGCTTTCTTT.

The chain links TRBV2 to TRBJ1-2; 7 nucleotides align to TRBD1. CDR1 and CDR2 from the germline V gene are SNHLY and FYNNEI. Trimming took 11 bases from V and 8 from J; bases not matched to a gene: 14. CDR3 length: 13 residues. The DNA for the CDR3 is TGTGCCCGGAAGATCGACCAGGGGGACGGCTACACCTTC. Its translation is CARKIDQGDGYTF. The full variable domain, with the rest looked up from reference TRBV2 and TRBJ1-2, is EPEVTQTPSHQVTQMGQEVILRCVPISNHLYFYWYRQILGQKVEFLVSFYNNEISEKSEIFDDQFSVERPDGSNFTLKIRSTKLEDSAMYFCARKIDQGDGYTFGSGTRLTVV.

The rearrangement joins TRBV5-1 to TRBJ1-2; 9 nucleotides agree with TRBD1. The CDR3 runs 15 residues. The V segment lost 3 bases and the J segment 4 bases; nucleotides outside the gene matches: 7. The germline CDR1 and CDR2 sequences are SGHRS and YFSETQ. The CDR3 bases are TGCGCCAGCAGCTCAATACAGGGGGCGGGCTATGGCTACACCTTC. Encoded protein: CASSSIQGAGYGYTF.

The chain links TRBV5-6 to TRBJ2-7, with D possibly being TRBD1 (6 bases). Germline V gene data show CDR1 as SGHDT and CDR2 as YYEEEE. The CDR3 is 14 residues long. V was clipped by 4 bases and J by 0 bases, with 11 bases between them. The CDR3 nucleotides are TGTGCCAGCAGCACGTTGGGGGCCTCCTACGAGCAGTACTTC. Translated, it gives CASSTLGASYEQYF.

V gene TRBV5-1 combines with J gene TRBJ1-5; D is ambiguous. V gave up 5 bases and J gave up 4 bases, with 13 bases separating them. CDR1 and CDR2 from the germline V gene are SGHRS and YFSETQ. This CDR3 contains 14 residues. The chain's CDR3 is CASSTGEPNQPQHF. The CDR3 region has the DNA TGCGCCAGCAGTACCGGGGAACCAAATCAGCCCCAGCATTTT.

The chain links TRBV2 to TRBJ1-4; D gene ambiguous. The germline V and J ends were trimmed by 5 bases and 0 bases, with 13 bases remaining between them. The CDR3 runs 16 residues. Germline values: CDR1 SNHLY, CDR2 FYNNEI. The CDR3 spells CASSSRTDPTNEKLFF. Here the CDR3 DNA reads TGTGCCAGCAGTTCCCGGACTGACCCAACTAATGAAAAACTGTTTTTT.

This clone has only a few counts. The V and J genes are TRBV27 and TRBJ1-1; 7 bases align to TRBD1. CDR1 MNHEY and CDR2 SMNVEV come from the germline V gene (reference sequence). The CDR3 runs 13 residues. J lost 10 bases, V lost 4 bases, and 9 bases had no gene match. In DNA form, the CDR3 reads TGTGCCAGCAGTTACGAAAACAGGGGAGCAGCTTTCTTT. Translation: CASSYENRGAAFF.

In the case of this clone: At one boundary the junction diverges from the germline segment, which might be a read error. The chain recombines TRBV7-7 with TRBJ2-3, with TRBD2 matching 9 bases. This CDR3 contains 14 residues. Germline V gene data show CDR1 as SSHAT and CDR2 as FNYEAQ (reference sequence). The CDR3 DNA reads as TGTGCTAGCAGCTCAGCGGGAGGTTCAGATACGCAGTATTTT. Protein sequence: CASSSAGGSDTQYF. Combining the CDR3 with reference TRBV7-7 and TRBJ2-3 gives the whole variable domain GAGVSQSPRYKVTKRGQDVTLRCDPISSHATLYWYQQALGQGPEFLTYFNYEAQPDKSGLPSDRFSAERPEGSISTLTIQRTEQRDSAMYRCASSSAGGSDTQYFGPGTRLTVL.

As DNA, the CDR3 is TGTGCCAGCAGCTCCACCACAGGGTCAGGGGGGACTAGCCGCTTCACAGATACGCAGTATTTT. It translates to CASSSTTGSGGTSRFTDTQYF. V and J are TRBV9 and TRBJ2-3, with 9 bases aligning to TRBD2. The CDR3 consists of 21 residues. With V trimmed by 4 bases and J by 2 bases, 23 bases remained unmatched. From germline, CDR1 is SGDLS and CDR2 YYNGEE. Drawing the rest from reference TRBV9 and TRBJ2-3, the complete variable domain is DSGVTQTPKHLITATGQRVTLRCSPRSGDLSVYWYQQSLDQGLQFLIQYYNGEERAKGNILERFSAQQFPDLHSELNLSSLELGDSALYFCASSSTTGSGGTSRFTDTQYFGPGTRLTVL.

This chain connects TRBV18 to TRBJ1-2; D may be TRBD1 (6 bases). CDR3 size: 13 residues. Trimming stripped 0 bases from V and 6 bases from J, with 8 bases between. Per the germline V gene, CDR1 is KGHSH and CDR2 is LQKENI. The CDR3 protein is CASSPPAGDGYTF. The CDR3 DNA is TGTGCCAGCTCACCACCGGCAGGGGATGGCTACACCTTC.

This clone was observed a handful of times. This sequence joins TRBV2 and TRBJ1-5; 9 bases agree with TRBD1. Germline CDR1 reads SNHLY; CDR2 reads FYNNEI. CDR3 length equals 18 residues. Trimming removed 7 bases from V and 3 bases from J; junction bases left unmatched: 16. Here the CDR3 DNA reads TGTGCCAGCACCAGGGAGGCAGGACAGGGGCTTGACAATCAGCCCCAGCATTTT. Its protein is CASTREAGQGLDNQPQHF.

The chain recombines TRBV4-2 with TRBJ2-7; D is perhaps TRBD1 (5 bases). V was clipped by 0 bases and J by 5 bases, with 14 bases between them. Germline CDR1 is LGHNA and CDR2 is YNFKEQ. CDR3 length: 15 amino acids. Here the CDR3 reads CASSQESGSSHEQYF. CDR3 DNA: TGTGCCAGCAGCCAAGAGTCAGGGTCTAGTCACGAGCAGTACTTC.

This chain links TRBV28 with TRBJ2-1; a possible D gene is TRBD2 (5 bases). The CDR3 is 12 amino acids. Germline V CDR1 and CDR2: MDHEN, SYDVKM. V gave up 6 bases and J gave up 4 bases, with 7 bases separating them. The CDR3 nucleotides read TGTGCCAGCAGAAGGGAGTACAATGAGCAGTTCTTC. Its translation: CASRREYNEQFF. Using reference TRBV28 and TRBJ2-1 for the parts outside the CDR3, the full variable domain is DVKVTQSSRYLVKRTGEKVFLECVQDMDHENMFWYRQDPGLGLRLIYFSYDVKMKEKGDIPEGYSVSREKKERFSLILESASTNQTSMYLCASRREYNEQFFGPGTRLTVL.

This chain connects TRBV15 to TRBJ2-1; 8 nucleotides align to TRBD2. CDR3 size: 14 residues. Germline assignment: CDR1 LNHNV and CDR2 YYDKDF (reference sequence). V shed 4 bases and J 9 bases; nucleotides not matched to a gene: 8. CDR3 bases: TGTGCCACCAGCAAACCGGGACTAGGAGGTGAGCAGTTCTTC. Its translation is CATSKPGLGGEQFF.

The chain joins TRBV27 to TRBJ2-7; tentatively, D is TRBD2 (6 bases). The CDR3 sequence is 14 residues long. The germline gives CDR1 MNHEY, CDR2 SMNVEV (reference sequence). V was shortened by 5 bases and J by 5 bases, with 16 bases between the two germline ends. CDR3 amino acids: CASSPHKGGDEQYF. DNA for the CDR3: TGTGCCAGCAGTCCCCATAAGGGCGGGGACGAGCAGTACTTC.

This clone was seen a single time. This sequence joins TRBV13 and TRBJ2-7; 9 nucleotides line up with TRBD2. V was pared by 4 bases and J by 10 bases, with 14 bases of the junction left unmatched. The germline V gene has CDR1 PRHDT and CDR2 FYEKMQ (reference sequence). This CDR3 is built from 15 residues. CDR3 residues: CASSSRDSGGWEQYF. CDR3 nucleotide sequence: TGTGCCAGCAGCTCCCGGGACAGCGGGGGGTGGGAACAGTACTTC.

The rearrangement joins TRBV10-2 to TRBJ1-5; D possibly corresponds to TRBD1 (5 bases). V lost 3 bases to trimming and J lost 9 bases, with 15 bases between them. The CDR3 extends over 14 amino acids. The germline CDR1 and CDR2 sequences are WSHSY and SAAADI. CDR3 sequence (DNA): TGCGCCAGCAGTGATGGAGGGGAATTGCTGCCCCAGCATTTT. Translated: CASSDGGELLPQHF.

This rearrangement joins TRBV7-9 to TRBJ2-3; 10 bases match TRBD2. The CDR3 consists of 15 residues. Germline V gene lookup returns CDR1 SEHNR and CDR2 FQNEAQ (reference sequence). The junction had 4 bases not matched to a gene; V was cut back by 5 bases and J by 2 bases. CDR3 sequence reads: CASSVTSGTTDTQYF. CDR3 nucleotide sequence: TGTGCCAGCAGCGTCACTAGCGGGACCACAGATACGCAGTATTTT. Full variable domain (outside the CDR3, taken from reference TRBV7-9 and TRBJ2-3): DTGVSQNPRHKITKRGQNVTFRCDPISEHNRLYWYRQTLGQGPEFLTYFQNEAQLEKSRLLSDRFSAERPKGSFSTLEIQRTEQGDSAMYLCASSVTSGTTDTQYFGPGTRLTVL.